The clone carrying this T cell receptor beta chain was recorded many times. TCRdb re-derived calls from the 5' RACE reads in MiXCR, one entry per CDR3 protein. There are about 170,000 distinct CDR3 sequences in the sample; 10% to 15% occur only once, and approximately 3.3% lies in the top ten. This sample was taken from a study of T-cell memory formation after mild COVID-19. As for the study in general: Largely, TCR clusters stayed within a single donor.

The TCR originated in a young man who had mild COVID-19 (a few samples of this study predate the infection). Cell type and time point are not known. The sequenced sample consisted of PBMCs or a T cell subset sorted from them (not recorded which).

The CDR3 DNA sequence: TGCGCCAGCAGCTTGGGACCCCTCTCTGGGGCCAACGTCCTGACTTTC. It translates to CASSLGPLSGANVLTF. This chain links TRBV5-1 with TRBJ2-6; D gene uncertain. This CDR3 region has 16 residues. V was clipped by 0 bases and J by 0 bases, with 7 bases between them. CDR1 SGHRS and CDR2 YFSETQ come from the germline V gene.